This T cell receptor beta chain came from a study of OX40 agonist ivuxolimab in advanced cancers. With regard to this clone: Its antigen is unidentified.

Assay used: immunoSEQ multiplex PCR; TCRdb lists only in-frame clones, some missing. The sample carries over 55,000 clones, 90% recorded once. Findings and limits, study-wide: In a subset of nonresponders, normalized T-cell clonal expansion was also low. Partial responders receiving 0.1-3.0 mg/kg showed among the lowest clonal expansion. Doses of 0.1 to 3.0 mg/kg were accompanied by clonal expansion of CD4+ and CD8+ blood T cells by week 6.

The sequencing used CD4+ or CD8+ T cells sorted from blood, collected in a trial of the OX40 agonist ivuxolimab. This TCR was recovered from an adult with an advanced solid tumor such as melanoma, head and neck, liver or kidney cancer.

Here the CDR3 DNA reads TGTGCCAGTAGTATAAGGACAGGGGCTACTGAAGCTTTCTTT. This encodes CASSIRTGATEAFF. This chain joins TRBV19 and TRBJ1-1; TRBD1 aligns across 9 bases. The CDR3 spans 14 residues. V shed 2 bases, J shed 5 bases, and the junction held 3 bases outside the gene matches. The germline V gene has CDR1 LNHDA and CDR2 SQIVND (reference sequence).